Below, one T cell receptor (beta chain) is given with its context. In germline, CDR1 is MGHDK, CDR2 SYGVNS. The CDR3 has 11 residues. The V end lost 9 bases, the J end lost 2 bases, and 5 bases lay between the germline ends. The sample is drawn from a study of CD8 T cells in Susac syndrome. RNA, at about 0.45 to 1 ug, was reverse transcribed with random hexamers. One entry per CDR3 protein, called by TCRdb with MiXCR from the immunoSEQ multiplex PCR reads. The sample contains tens of thousands of distinct CDR3 sequences, 90% to 97% of which appear only once. The sequence was collected from a human donor with Susac syndrome. This chain uses TRBV25-1 with TRBJ1-5, with D unclear. Sequencing was carried out using CD8+ T cells from PBMCs. The CDR3 is CAREGNQPQHF. The CDR3 DNA follows: TGTGCCAGGGAGGGCAATCAGCCCCAGCATTTT.